The 28 T cell receptor beta chains listed next were all sequenced from one sample in a study of OX40 agonist ivuxolimab in advanced cancers. The table came from immunoSEQ multiplex PCR; TCRdb's copy has only in-frame clones and leaves some out. The sample holds 60,000 to 65,000 clones, over 90% seen once. Sequences were derived from CD4+ or CD8+ T cells sorted from blood, sampled in a trial of the OX40 agonist ivuxolimab. These TCRs come from an adult with an advanced solid tumor such as melanoma, head and neck, liver or kidney cancer.

Note on this clone: This sample also contains other DNA sequences that code for the same CDR3. The chain links TRBV19 to TRBJ2-1; D uncertain. The CDR3 is 12 residues long. Germline CDR1 is LNHDA and CDR2 is SQIVND (reference sequence). V was pared by 4 bases and J by 7 bases, with 8 bases between. CDR3 in DNA: TGTGCCAGTAGTAGCCTTGGGAATGAGCAGTTCTTC. It codes for CASSSLGNEQFF. Looking up the rest from reference TRBV19 and TRBJ2-1 gives the full variable domain: DGGITQSPKYLFRKEGQNVTLSCEQNLNHDAMYWYRQDPGQGLRLIYYSQIVNDFQKGDIAEGYSVSREKKESFPLTVTSAQKNPTAFYLCASSSLGNEQFFGPGTRLTVL.

The rearrangement links TRBV6-4 to TRBJ1-5; 7 nucleotides line up with TRBD1. The J segment lost 2 bases and the V segment lost 10 bases, leaving 14 bases of the junction unmatched. CDR3 length: 16 amino acids. Germline loops: CDR1 MRHNA, CDR2 SNTAGT. CDR3 in amino acids: CAIRQGQGGCNQPQHF. The CDR3 DNA reads as TGTGCCATCCGACAGGGCCAGGGGGGATGCAATCAGCCCCAGCATTTT.

The J gene is TRBJ1-2, the V gene TRBV2; D uncertain. Germline V gene sequence: CDR1 SNHLY, CDR2 FYNNEI. V lost 2 bases and J lost 3, with 13 bases in between. The CDR3 runs 15 residues. The CDR3 coding sequence is TGTGCCAGCAGTGAAAGCAGGTCGCGGTACTATGGCTACACCTTC. This sequence encodes CASSESRSRYYGYTF.

The count of this clone is one. The rearrangement uses TRBV28 and TRBJ1-2; tentatively, D is TRBD1 (5 bases). This CDR3 comprises 15 residues. Germline V gives CDR1 MDHEN, CDR2 SYDVKM. V lost 6 bases and J 1 base, leaving 15 bases between the germline ends. Written as DNA, the CDR3 is TGTGCCAGCAGCCTCCTTACGGGGGTTAACTATGGCTACACCTTC. Translation gives CASSLLTGVNYGYTF.

The chain recombines TRBV7-9 with TRBJ2-7; D gene ambiguous. Trimming stripped 5 bases from V and 0 bases from J, with 8 bases between. The germline gives CDR1 SEHNR, CDR2 FQNEAQ (reference sequence). The CDR3 has 13 residues. The CDR3 nucleotides read TGTGCCAGCAGCCCCACGCTCTCCTACGAGCAGTACTTC. The encoded protein is CASSPTLSYEQYF. Full variable domain (missing parts from reference TRBV7-9 and TRBJ2-7): DTGVSQNPRHKITKRGQNVTFRCDPISEHNRLYWYRQTLGQGPEFLTYFQNEAQLEKSRLLSDRFSAERPKGSFSTLEIQRTEQGDSAMYLCASSPTLSYEQYFGPGTRLTVT.

The rearrangement uses TRBV12-2 and TRBJ2-7. TRBV12-2 is an annotated pseudogene. This CDR3 is built from 14 residues. As DNA, the CDR3 is TGTGCAAGTCGCTTAGAGGTACTCCACTACGAGCAGTACTTC. Translation gives CASRLEVLHYEQYF.

This clone showed up just once. This rearrangement joins TRBV18 to TRBJ2-7, with 9 bases that match TRBD1. Germline CDR1 reads KGHSH; CDR2 reads LQKENI. Losses at the gene ends were 4 bases for V and 2 bases for J; bases not matched to a gene: 9. The CDR3 totals 16 residues. CDR3 DNA: TGTGCCAGCTCACTAGCACAGGGGGCAAACACCTACGAGCAGTACTTC. Translated, it gives CASSLAQGANTYEQYF.

The rearrangement links TRBV15 to TRBJ2-3; D is uncertain. The CDR3 loop spans 15 amino acids. Germline loops: CDR1 LNHNV, CDR2 YYDKDF (reference sequence). Trimming took 2 bases from V and 0 from J, leaving 9 bases between them. CDR3 bases: TGTGCCACCAGCAGAAGATCGGACAGCACAGATACGCAGTATTTT. It encodes CATSRRSDSTDTQYF.

This chain links TRBV28 with TRBJ1-2, with D possibly matching TRBD1 (6 bases). V lost 3 bases, J lost 4 bases, and 18 bases lay in between. Germline assignment: CDR1 MDHEN and CDR2 SYDVKM. This CDR3 contains 16 residues. CDR3 bases: TGTGCCAGCAGTTTCGGGGGGGCGCGAGTTGGCTATGGCTACACCTTC. This gives the protein CASSFGGARVGYGYTF.

The V call is TRBV9, the J call TRBJ1-5, with 7 bases fitting TRBD1. J gave up 0 bases and V 4 bases, and 4 bases lay outside the gene matches. The length of the CDR3 is 15 residues. CDR1 is SGDLS, CDR2 YYNGEE, per germline. The CDR3 is CASSLGTASNQPQHF. CDR3 coding DNA: TGTGCCAGCAGCCTAGGGACAGCTAGCAATCAGCCCCAGCATTTT.

This rearrangement joins TRBV30 to TRBJ1-1; D uncertain. Looked up from germline, CDR1 is GTSNPN and CDR2 is SVGIG (reference sequence). With 4 bases removed from V and 4 bases from J, the gap between germline ends came to 19 bases. The CDR3 totals 15 residues. Here the CDR3 DNA reads TGTGCCTGGAACCCCCGGAACCGGGCATCCACTGAAGCTTTCTTT. It specifies CAWNPRNRASTEAFF. Drawing the rest from reference TRBV30 and TRBJ1-1, the complete variable domain is SQTIHQWPATLVQPVGSPLSLECTVEGTSNPNLYWYRQAAGRGLQLLFYSVGIGQISSEVPQNLSASRPQDRQFILSSKKLLLSDSGFYLCAWNPRNRASTEAFFGQGTRLTVV.

V gene TRBV19 combines with J gene TRBJ1-1, with D possibly matching TRBD1 (5 bases). The CDR3 is 13 residues long. Germline CDR1 LNHDA, CDR2 SQIVND (reference sequence). The V end lost 7 bases, the J end lost 0 bases, and 9 bases lay between the germline ends. CDR3 amino acids: CASTSTVNTEAFF. CDR3 in DNA: TGTGCCAGTACCTCGACAGTGAACACTGAAGCTTTCTTT.

The chain combines TRBV9 with TRBJ2-3; D not resolved. With 3 bases removed from V and 2 bases from J, the gap between germline ends came to 7 bases. This CDR3 contains 13 residues. Germline CDR1 is SGDLS and CDR2 is YYNGEE. The CDR3 nucleotides read TGTGCCAGCAGCGGCCCCTCCACAGATACGCAGTATTTT. Amino acids: CASSGPSTDTQYF.

The chain recombines TRBV6-5 with TRBJ1-1; perhaps TRBD1 as D (5 bases). The CDR3 is 15 residues long. CDR1 is MNHEY and CDR2 is SVGAGI in the germline V gene. The germline V and J ends were trimmed by 2 bases and 3 bases, with 13 bases remaining between them. The CDR3 DNA reads TGTGCCAGCAGTTACAACCAAATACAGGACACTGAAGCTTTCTTT. It specifies CASSYNQIQDTEAFF.

This chain links TRBV4-1 with TRBJ2-1; 11 nucleotides align to TRBD1. The CDR3 is 14 residues long. J was trimmed by 6 bases and V by 5 bases; bases with no gene match: 3. Germline CDR1 reads MGHRA; CDR2 reads YSYEKL. The CDR3 sequence is CASSLGTGGNEQFF. CDR3 DNA: TGCGCCAGCAGCTTGGGGACAGGGGGCAATGAGCAGTTCTTC.

This clone was counted between two and nine times. The CDR3 is CASSRDGGTEAFF. The DNA of the CDR3 is TGCGCCAGCAGCCGGGATGGGGGCACTGAAGCTTTCTTT. V gene TRBV4-1 combines with J gene TRBJ1-1; TRBD1 might be the D (5 bases). Germline CDR1 and CDR2: MGHRA and YSYEKL. The V gene lost 4 bases and the J gene lost 4 bases, with 10 bases spanning the gap. This CDR3 has 13 amino acids.

This chain joins TRBV11-2 and TRBJ2-7; D remains ambiguous. Germline V gene sequence: CDR1 SGHAT, CDR2 FQNNGV. The CDR3 is 14 residues long. V lost 4 bases to trimming and J lost 2 bases, with 12 bases between them. CDR3 in amino acids: CASSSELLTYEQYF. The CDR3 DNA reads TGTGCCAGCAGCTCCGAACTCCTCACCTACGAGCAGTACTTC.

This sequence joins TRBV4-3 and TRBJ2-5; 9 positions match TRBD2. Near its end, the DNA agrees better with TRBJ2-7, so the J call may be wrong. Germline CDR1 reads LGHNA; CDR2 reads YSLEER. CDR3 length equals 15 residues. The CDR3 reads CASSPGSGSNYEQYF. The CDR3 DNA reads as TGCGCCAGCAGCCCTGGTAGCGGGAGCAACTACGAGCAGTACTTC.

The rearrangement uses TRBV5-1 and TRBJ2-2; 7 positions agree with TRBD2. The length of the CDR3 is 16 residues. Germline V gene data show CDR1 as SGHRS and CDR2 as YFSETQ. Trimming cost V 3 bases and J 3 bases; bases outside gene matches: 8. CDR3: CASSSPGREHTGELFF. CDR3 DNA: TGCGCCAGCAGCTCGCCCGGGCGGGAGCACACCGGGGAGCTGTTTTTT.

This clone has only one observation. The rearrangement links TRBV10-1 to TRBJ1-4; no definite D call. The CDR3 runs 14 residues. Germline V gene sequence: CDR1 WNHNN, CDR2 SYGVQD (reference sequence). The V end was cut by 11 bases, the J end by 7 bases, with 20 bases between. The CDR3 nucleotides are TGCGCCGGTCCCCGACGGGTAGGTAGTGAAAAACTGTTTTTT. This encodes CAGPRRVGSEKLFF.

The CDR3 DNA follows: TGTGCCAGCAGCCCGCCGCGGGGGCTGGGCACCGGGGAGCTGTTTTTT. This encodes CASSPPRGLGTGELFF. The chain couples TRBV7-8 to TRBJ2-2, with a possible D match to TRBD2 (7 bases). The CDR3 consists of 16 residues. V gave up 5 bases and J gave up 4 bases, with 17 bases separating them. Germline V gives CDR1 SGHVS, CDR2 FQNEAQ.

This chain uses TRBV19 with TRBJ2-7; D gene uncertain. The CDR3 is 13 residues long. Germline V CDR1 and CDR2: LNHDA, SQIVND (reference sequence). V was shortened by 11 bases and J by 0 bases, with 14 bases between the two germline ends. The CDR3 reads CASPRAASYEQYF. The CDR3 coding sequence is TGTGCCTCACCGCGCGCGGCCTCCTACGAGCAGTACTTC. The full variable domain, its missing parts supplied by reference TRBV19 and TRBJ2-7, is DGGITQSPKYLFRKEGQNVTLSCEQNLNHDAMYWYRQDPGQGLRLIYYSQIVNDFQKGDIAEGYSVSREKKESFPLTVTSAQKNPTAFYLCASPRAASYEQYFGPGTRLTVT.

The table lists this clone with a few counts. The chain recombines TRBV4-1 with TRBJ2-1, with D possibly TRBD2 on 6 matching bases. With 0 bases removed from V and 8 bases from J, the gap between germline ends came to 17 bases. CDR3 length: 16 residues. CDR1 and CDR2 (germline): MGHRA, YSYEKL. The chain's CDR3 is CASSQDLGGKRDEQFF. CDR3 bases: TGCGCCAGCAGCCAAGATTTAGGAGGGAAACGGGATGAGCAGTTCTTC.

This sequence joins TRBV2 and TRBJ2-7; D is possibly TRBD2 (5 bases). The germline V and J ends were trimmed by 8 bases and 0 bases, with 17 bases remaining between them. Germline-derived CDR1 and CDR2 are SNHLY and FYNNEI. The length of the CDR3 is 15 residues. This CDR3 is CASAEFPRGSYEQYF. For the CDR3, the DNA is TGTGCCAGCGCAGAGTTCCCCCGGGGCTCCTACGAGCAGTACTTC.

This chain uses TRBV2 with TRBJ2-1; the match to TRBD2 covers 11 bases. There are 18 residues in the CDR3. J was trimmed by 0 bases and V by 2 bases; bases with no gene match: 6. Germline CDR1 SNHLY, CDR2 FYNNEI. The CDR3 loop reads CASSESILAGVSYNEQFF. The CDR3 region has the DNA TGTGCCAGCAGTGAATCGATACTAGCGGGAGTCTCCTACAATGAGCAGTTCTTC.

The rearrangement links TRBV6-5 to TRBJ2-7; maybe TRBD2 (5 bases). In germline, CDR1 is MNHEY, CDR2 SVGAGI. Trimming took 1 base from V and 4 from J, leaving 11 bases between them. The CDR3 sequence is 14 residues long. Here the CDR3 reads CASSYYAAAYEQYF. In DNA form, the CDR3 reads TGTGCCAGCAGTTACTACGCAGCGGCATACGAGCAGTACTTC.

Comments on this clone: Other DNA sequences in the same sample also yield this CDR3. The chain carries TRBV27 and TRBJ2-1; D is ambiguous. From germline, CDR1 is MNHEY and CDR2 SMNVEV (reference sequence). This CDR3 region has 14 residues. Trimming left V 3 bases short and J 1 base short, with 7 bases between. DNA of the CDR3: TGTGCCAGCAGTTTGGTAGGGTCCTACAATGAGCAGTTCTTC. This translates into CASSLVGSYNEQFF.

The chain uses TRBV30 and TRBJ2-1, with 7 bases identical to TRBD2. The CDR3 totals 12 residues. With 5 bases clipped from V and 8 bases from J, the junction kept 6 bases outside the gene matches. Germline V gene lookup returns CDR1 GTSNPN and CDR2 SVGIG (reference sequence). The CDR3 sequence: CAWAGELDEQFF. CDR3 coding DNA: TGTGCCTGGGCGGGAGAACTAGATGAGCAGTTCTTC.